What follows are 9 T cell receptor beta chains derived from one specimen sequenced in a study of cytomegalovirus exposure and HLA in healthy donors. Produced via immunoSEQ multiplex PCR; TCRdb's table is partial and in-frame only. Among some 140,000 clones listed, around 80% were seen once. The sequenced material came from PBMCs. Receptor source: a man between 25 and 39 years old in good health and CMV-seropositive.

The chain recombines TRBV7-3 with TRBJ2-5, with D possibly TRBD1 on 5 matching bases. The germline gives CDR1 SGHTA, CDR2 FQGTGA. There are 13 residues in the CDR3. V lost 4 bases and J lost 5, with 11 bases in between. CDR3 sequence: CASSWGLGETQYF. The DNA for the CDR3 is TGTGCCAGCAGCTGGGGCCTTGGGGAGACCCAGTACTTC.

This clone was recorded once. The chain employs TRBV6-5 and TRBJ1-5; 7 bases fit TRBD1. The trim removed 4 bases at V and 11 bases at J, leaving 11 bases unmatched. The germline V gene encodes CDR1 MNHEY and CDR2 SVGAGI. The CDR3 length is 14 residues. The CDR3 spells CASSSGSSGGSQHF. The CDR3 coding sequence is TGTGCCAGCAGTTCGGGATCTTCAGGGGGGTCCCAGCATTTT.

This clone has more than one count but fewer than ten. V and J are TRBV5-1 and TRBJ2-7, with 8 positions matching TRBD1. The V segment lost 0 bases and the J segment 4 bases; nucleotides outside the gene matches: 6. This CDR3 has 15 amino acids. CDR1 is SGHRS, CDR2 YFSETQ, per germline. DNA for the CDR3: TGCGCCAGCAGCTTGGAGGACAGGGAAGGATACGAGCAGTACTTC. Translating it yields CASSLEDREGYEQYF.

The chain couples TRBV11-2 to TRBJ2-1; the match to TRBD2 covers 10 bases. Trimming at V came to 5 bases and at J to 3 bases, leaving 4 bases not matched to a gene. The CDR3 spans 15 residues. Germline CDR1 SGHAT, CDR2 FQNNGV. This CDR3 is CASSLTSGIYNEQFF. The CDR3 DNA is TGTGCCAGCAGCCTAACTAGCGGGATCTACAATGAGCAGTTCTTC.

The chain is built from TRBV19 and TRBJ2-7; 7 bases map to TRBD1. This CDR3 is 15 amino acids long. J gave up 6 bases and V 0 bases, and 8 bases lay outside the gene matches. Per germline, CDR1 LNHDA and CDR2 SQIVND (reference sequence). The CDR3 nucleotides are TGTGCCAGTAGTATAGATCGGGACAGTAGAGGCGAGCAGTACTTC. Residues: CASSIDRDSRGEQYF.

This clone was counted between two and nine times. The chain combines TRBV28 with TRBJ1-1; D not resolved. V gave up 4 bases and J gave up 11 bases, with 11 bases separating them. Germline CDR1 MDHEN, CDR2 SYDVKM. This CDR3 contains 11 residues. The CDR3 protein is CASSSSLRAFF. The CDR3, as DNA: TGTGCCAGCAGTTCCAGCCTGAGGGCTTTCTTT.

J is TRBJ1-2 and V is TRBV6-5; weak D call: TRBD1 (6 bases). Trimming cost V 1 base and J 5 bases, with 11 bases left between them. Germline values: CDR1 MNHEY, CDR2 SVGAGI. There are 14 residues in the CDR3. This CDR3 reads CASSYFDRRYGYTF. The CDR3 DNA sequence: TGTGCCAGCAGTTACTTCGACAGGCGATATGGCTACACCTTC.

The genes are TRBV4-2 and TRBJ1-5; D gene uncertain. The CDR3 has 15 residues. V lost 0 bases, J lost 7 bases, and 13 bases lay in between. Germline V gives CDR1 LGHNA, CDR2 YNFKEQ. The CDR3 is CASSQENSLEQPQHF. The CDR3 bases are TGTGCCAGCAGCCAAGAAAACTCTTTAGAGCAGCCCCAGCATTTT.

There are a few counts of this clone. The chain uses TRBV27 and TRBJ2-7, with TRBD2 as a possible D gene (6 bases). This CDR3 has 15 residues. Germline CDR1 MNHEY, CDR2 SMNVEV (reference sequence). The V gene lost 4 bases and the J gene lost 2 bases, with 15 bases spanning the gap. CDR3 nucleotides: TGTGCCAGCAGTTCCTGGGCGGGGAGCCCCTACGAGCAGTACTTC. This codes for CASSSWAGSPYEQYF.